Below, 15 T cell receptor beta chains from the same sample are listed, as sequenced in a study of radiotherapy plus CTLA-4 blockade in lung cancer. Here immunoSEQ multiplex PCR was the method, and the copy in TCRdb shows in-frame clones only, minus some. The sample shows tens of thousands of clones, about 79% of them seen only once. The specimen comprised peripheral blood, sampled from a patient treated with radiotherapy plus ipilimumab. The receptors derive from a human donor with non-small cell lung cancer whose response to radiotherapy plus ipilimumab could not be evaluated. Some clones in this sample may be carry-over from other donors' samples.

The rearrangement links TRBV7-3 to TRBJ2-6, with D unresolved. This CDR3 is 16 amino acids long. Per germline, CDR1 SGHTA and CDR2 FQGTGA. The ends were cut back, 4 bases at V and 3 bases at J, with 13 bases in the middle. CDR3 loop: CASSYSYSGGANVLTF. Written as DNA, the CDR3 is TGTGCCAGCAGCTACTCATACTCTGGTGGGGCCAACGTCCTGACTTTC.

This clone was recorded a few times. This rearrangement joins TRBV11-2 to TRBJ1-2, with 9 bases aligning to TRBD1. The J segment lost 6 bases and the V segment lost 0 bases, leaving 14 bases of the junction unmatched. The CDR3 contains 18 residues. The germline V gene has CDR1 SGHAT and CDR2 FQNNGV. DNA for the CDR3: TGTGCCAGCAGCTTAGATCGGAACACAGGGGGCGACGTTGATGGCTACACCTTC. Its protein is CASSLDRNTGGDVDGYTF.

This chain connects TRBV5-1 to TRBJ2-5; 7 bases are a match to TRBD2. Gene TRBJ2-7 matches the end of the DNA better, so the J call may be wrong. Germline values: CDR1 SGHRS, CDR2 YFSETQ. The CDR3 contains 15 residues. This CDR3 is CASRTGGSFTYEQYF. Written as DNA, the CDR3 is TGCGCCAGCAGAACCGGGGGGTCCTTTACCTACGAGCAGTACTTC.

The chain recombines TRBV7-2 with TRBJ1-4; TRBD1 is a possible D gene (5 bases). This CDR3 contains 16 residues. Per the germline V gene, CDR1 is SGHTA and CDR2 is FQGNSA. The ends were cut back, 5 bases at V and 2 bases at J, with 15 bases in the middle. This CDR3 is CASSPGQAWTNEKLFF. The CDR3 DNA reads TGTGCCAGCAGCCCAGGGCAGGCGTGGACTAATGAAAAACTGTTTTTT.

The V call is TRBV28, the J call TRBJ1-2; D not resolved. The CDR3 contains 17 residues. CDR1 is MDHEN and CDR2 is SYDVKM in the germline V gene. The V end was cut by 4 bases, the J end by 5 bases, with 23 bases between. The CDR3 region has the DNA TGTGCCAGCAGTTCAGGATCTATAGCGCTTCCACTATATGGCTACACCTTC. Residues: CASSSGSIALPLYGYTF.

A remark on this clone: Other DNA sequences within the sample encode an identical CDR3. The chain uses TRBV28 and TRBJ2-7, with 10 bases matching TRBD1. J gave up 7 bases and V 5 bases, and 11 bases lay outside the gene matches. The CDR3 covers 15 residues. Looked up from germline, CDR1 is MDHEN and CDR2 is SYDVKM. The DNA of the CDR3 is TGTGCCAGCAGTCCGCGGACAGGGGGAAGCGATGAGCAGTACTTC. This gives the protein CASSPRTGGSDEQYF.

The V call is TRBV7-8, the J call TRBJ2-2; D uncertain. The germline V gene encodes CDR1 SGHVS and CDR2 FQNEAQ. V shed 5 bases and J shed 5 bases, with 12 bases lying between them. The CDR3 is 14 residues long. DNA of the CDR3: TGTGCCAGCAGCCCCCCTTTCGGGACCGGGGAGCTGTTTTTT. It yields the protein CASSPPFGTGELFF. The whole variable domain, remainder taken from reference TRBV7-8 and TRBJ2-2, is GAGVSQSPRYKVAKRGQDVALRCDPISGHVSLFWYQQALGQGPEFLTYFQNEAQLDKSGLPSDRFFAERPEGSVSTLKIQRTQQEDSAVYLCASSPPFGTGELFFGEGSRLTVL.

The chain links TRBV11-3 to TRBJ2-2; a weak D match, TRBD1 (5 bases). Looked up from germline, CDR1 is SGHNT and CDR2 is YENEEA. V lost 2 bases and J 1 base, leaving 8 bases between the germline ends. This CDR3 has 15 residues. Here the CDR3 DNA reads TGTGCCAGCAGCTTAAGAACAGGGAACACCGGGGAGCTGTTTTTT. Residues: CASSLRTGNTGELFF.

The chain couples TRBV7-2 to TRBJ1-1, with 9 positions matching TRBD1. With V trimmed by 5 bases and J by 3 bases, 7 bases remained unmatched. The germline gives CDR1 SGHTA, CDR2 FQGNSA. The CDR3 sequence is 15 residues long. CDR3 nucleotides: TGTGCCAGCAGCAGAGGACAGGGGTCTTACACTGAAGCTTTCTTT. It encodes CASSRGQGSYTEAFF.

V gene TRBV6-5 combines with J gene TRBJ2-3, with D perhaps matching TRBD2 (5 bases). With 6 bases removed from V and 4 bases from J, the gap between germline ends came to 17 bases. Germline-derived CDR1 and CDR2 are MNHEY and SVGAGI. The CDR3 is 15 amino acids. The CDR3 bases are TGTGCCAGCAGCCCCGCAGGAGGTTCCGCAGATACGCAGTATTTT. Its translation is CASSPAGGSADTQYF.

The chain employs TRBV7-9 and TRBJ1-1, with 8 bases lining up with TRBD1. There are 13 residues in the CDR3. Germline CDR1 and CDR2: SEHNR and FQNEAQ (reference sequence). V trimming: 8 bases; J trimming: 1 base; junction bases outside the gene matches: 3. Written as DNA, the CDR3 is TGTGCCAGCCTCGGGACAGGGAACACTGAAGCTTTCTTT. Its protein product is CASLGTGNTEAFF.

This clone was seen a single time. The chain uses TRBV28 and TRBJ2-2, with 8 bases aligning to TRBD1. Germline trimming cut 4 bases from V and 2 bases from J; bases unmatched to any gene: 9. Germline V CDR1 and CDR2: MDHEN, SYDVKM. The CDR3 sequence is 17 residues long. CDR3 DNA sequence: TGTGCCAGCAGTTCCCTTTGGACAGGGAGCAACACCGGGGAGCTGTTTTTT. Protein sequence: CASSSLWTGSNTGELFF.

The chain recombines TRBV7-2 with TRBJ2-1, with 11 bases matching TRBD2. Germline CDR1 reads SGHTA; CDR2 reads FQGNSA. V lost 4 bases and J lost 0; bases outside the gene matches: 8. The length of the CDR3 is 18 residues. CDR3 residues: CASSSRGSGGASYNEQFF. CDR3 nucleotide sequence: TGTGCCAGCAGCTCCCGCGGTAGCGGGGGGGCCTCCTACAATGAGCAGTTCTTC. The full variable domain, in which reference TRBV7-2 and TRBJ2-1 provide the parts outside the CDR3, is GAGVSQSPSNKVTEKGKDVELRCDPISGHTALYWYRQSLGQGLEFLIYFQGNSAPDKSGLPSDRFSAERTGGSVSTLTIQRTQQEDSAVYLCASSSRGSGGASYNEQFFGPGTRLTVL.

The chain recombines TRBV28 with TRBJ1-3; weak D call: TRBD1 (5 bases). This CDR3 has 17 residues. The V and J ends lost 2 bases and 0 bases respectively, with 14 bases between them. Per germline, CDR1 MDHEN and CDR2 SYDVKM. CDR3 loop: CASSLAGGISSGNTIYF. The CDR3 DNA is TGTGCCAGCAGTTTAGCCGGGGGGATCTCCTCTGGAAACACCATATATTTT. The complete variable domain, with remaining parts taken from reference TRBV28 and TRBJ1-3, reads DVKVTQSSRYLVKRTGEKVFLECVQDMDHENMFWYRQDPGLGLRLIYFSYDVKMKEKGDIPEGYSVSREKKERFSLILESASTNQTSMYLCASSLAGGISSGNTIYFGEGSWLTVV.

The J gene is TRBJ2-7, the V gene TRBV5-1, with 7 bases aligning to TRBD2. Germline lookup yields CDR1 SGHRS and CDR2 YFSETQ. The CDR3 is 16 amino acids. Germline trimming cut 0 bases from V and 0 bases from J; bases unmatched to any gene: 6. DNA of the CDR3: TGCGCCAGCAGCTTGGGTCCTAGCGGAAGCTCCTACGAGCAGTACTTC. Its translation: CASSLGPSGSSYEQYF.